The sequence of this T cell receptor (beta chain) was determined in a study of blood T cell repertoires in COVID-19. Study-wide context: Sources were T cells, B-cell-depleted T cells, or PBMCs; the material itself was cDNA or gDNA.

Methods used by the authors: It was from reference gene primer amplification that nucleated cell counts were estimated. Assay used: immunoSEQ multiplex PCR; TCRdb lists only in-frame clones, some missing. V, J and clone size are taken as reported in that table, and D and trimming were inferred from the DNA itself. This table has some 100,000 clones, approximately 91% appearing once. This clone was recorded a few times. Germline V CDR1 and CDR2: LNHDA, SQIVND (reference sequence). The ends lost 4 bases at V and 2 bases at J; junction bases unmatched: 3. This CDR3 has 14 residues. The rearrangement links TRBV19 to TRBJ2-7; 9 bases line up with TRBD1. The TCR originated in a woman in her sixties or seventies with acute or convalescent COVID-19. Specimen: peripheral blood. CDR3 DNA: TGTGCCAGTAGTAAAGACAGGGGGGCCTACGAGCAGTACTTC. It translates to CASSKDRGAYEQYF.